A single TCR beta chain is shown here with its context. Using a J-beta primer mix together with a sample-barcoded 5' primer, a second PCR was run for about 6 to 12 cycles. MiXCR was run by TCRdb on the 5' RACE reads, yielding one entry per CDR3 protein. The data show about 1.8 million distinct CDR3 sequences, around 50% seen once. Germline V gene data show CDR1 as SEHNR and CDR2 as FQNEAQ (reference sequence). The CDR3 consists of 17 residues. V was pared by 0 bases and J by 4 bases, with 17 bases between. This record comes from a study of blood T cells in healthy people across ages. The chain employs TRBV7-9 and TRBJ2-3, with D possibly called TRBD1 or TRBD2 (5 bases each). The clonotype originates from a woman in her forties in good health. Sequenced input: blood. The CDR3 is CASSLAETQEGSDTQYF. The CDR3 DNA sequence: TGTGCCAGCAGCTTAGCAGAGACTCAAGAGGGGTCAGATACGCAGTATTTT.